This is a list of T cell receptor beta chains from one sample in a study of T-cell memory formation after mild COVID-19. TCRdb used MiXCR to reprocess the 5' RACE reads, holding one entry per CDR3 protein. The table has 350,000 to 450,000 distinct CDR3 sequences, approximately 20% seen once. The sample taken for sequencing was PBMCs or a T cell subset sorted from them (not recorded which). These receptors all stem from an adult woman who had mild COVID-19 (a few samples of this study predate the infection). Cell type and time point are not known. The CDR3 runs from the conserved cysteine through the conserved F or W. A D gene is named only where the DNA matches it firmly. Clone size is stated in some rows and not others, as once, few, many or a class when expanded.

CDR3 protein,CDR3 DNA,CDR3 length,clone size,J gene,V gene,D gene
CASSYDTSGNTIYF,TGCGCCAGCAGCTACGACACCTCTGGAAACACCATATATTTT,14,-,TRBJ1-3,TRBV5-1,-
CASSLVGGNLETQYF,TGTGCCAGCAGCTTAGTTGGCGGAAATCTCGAGACCCAGTACTTC,15,few,TRBJ2-5,TRBV11-2,-
CSARPGQGLQPQHF,TGCAGTGCTAGGCCGGGACAGGGGCTTCAGCCCCAGCATTTT,14,many,TRBJ1-5,TRBV20-1,TRBD1
CASFTGGAGGYTF,TGTGCCAGTTTCACAGGGGGCGCGGGTGGCTACACCTTC,13,-,TRBJ1-2,TRBV25-1,TRBD1
CASSHSPRDLGYTF,TGTGCCAGCAGCCACAGCCCCAGGGATCTTGGCTACACCTTC,14,-,TRBJ1-2,TRBV11-1,-
CSARNSGTYGANVLTF,TGCAGTGCTAGAAATTCAGGGACTTACGGGGCCAACGTCCTGACTTTC,16,-,TRBJ2-6,TRBV20-1,-
CASKAASNYGYTF,TGTGCCAGTAAGGCAGCCTCTAACTATGGCTACACCTTC,13,-,TRBJ1-2,TRBV19,-
CASSGGAGGVQYF,TGTGCCAGCTCCGGCGGGGCGGGCGGGGTTCAGTACTTC,13,-,TRBJ2-4,TRBV6-5,-
CAWSQDRSYEQYF,TGTGCCTGGAGTCAAGACCGCTCCTACGAGCAGTACTTC,13,-,TRBJ2-7,TRBV30,-
CASSWATNYGYTF,TGTGCCAGCAGCTGGGCTACTAACTATGGCTACACCTTC,13,-,TRBJ1-2,TRBV12-3/TRBV12-4,-
CASSPQGRRNTEAFF,TGTGCCAGCAGCCCGCAGGGACGGAGGAACACTGAAGCTTTCTTT,15,-,TRBJ1-1,TRBV7-6,-
CASSLSQKTLDTEAFF,TGTGCCAGCAGTTTATCTCAGAAAACTCTGGACACTGAAGCTTTCTTT,16,-,TRBJ1-1,TRBV27,-
CATSRDAKGGGEQYF,TGTGCCACCAGCAGAGATGCAAAGGGGGGAGGCGAGCAGTACTTC,15,-,TRBJ2-7,TRBV15,-
CASSLVWKAQGAGKYYGYTF,TGTGCCAGCAGCTTGGTCTGGAAGGCACAGGGGGCAGGGAAATACTATGGCTACACCTTC,20,-,TRBJ1-2,TRBV5-5,TRBD1
CSVEKGVNEQFF,TGCAGCGTTGAAAAGGGAGTAAATGAGCAGTTCTTC,12,many,TRBJ2-1,TRBV29-1,-
CSARGQGNFYEQYF,TGCAGTGCTAGAGGACAGGGTAATTTCTACGAGCAGTACTTC,14,many,TRBJ2-7,TRBV20-1,TRBD1
CASSYSRQGDFDEQFF,TGTGCCAGCAGTTACTCGAGACAGGGGGATTTCGATGAGCAGTTCTTC,16,-,TRBJ2-1,TRBV6-5,TRBD1
CAWEPGLAASSYEQYF,TGTGCCTGGGAACCGGGACTAGCGGCAAGCTCCTACGAGCAGTACTTC,16,few,TRBJ2-7,TRBV30,TRBD2
CASSDRRGDTQYF,TGTGCCAGCAGTGATCGCCGGGGAGACACGCAGTATTTT,13,many,TRBJ2-3,TRBV2,-
CASSSRQGRSSYEQYF,TGTGCCAGCAGCTCCAGACAGGGCCGGAGCTCCTACGAGCAGTACTTC,16,few,TRBJ2-7,TRBV7-9,TRBD1
CASSLGRAWYYGYTF,TGTGCCAGCAGTTTGGGCAGGGCATGGTACTATGGCTACACCTTC,15,few,TRBJ1-2,TRBV12-3/TRBV12-4,-
CASSPWEGDPSGNTIYF,TGTGCCAGCAGCCCCTGGGAGGGAGATCCATCTGGAAACACCATATATTTT,17,-,TRBJ1-3,TRBV7-6,-
CASNSRGGSSYEQYF,TGTGCCAGCAACTCAAGGGGGGGCAGCTCCTACGAGCAGTACTTC,15,few,TRBJ2-7,TRBV7-2,-
CASSLADRGIGEAFF,TGTGCCAGCAGCTTAGCCGACAGGGGTATTGGTGAAGCTTTCTTT,15,-,TRBJ1-1,TRBV7-9,TRBD1
CASSLATGGIYGYTF,TGTGCCAGCAGCTTAGCGACAGGGGGCATCTATGGCTACACCTTC,15,few,TRBJ1-2,TRBV7-9,TRBD1
CASSVSGSTDTQYF,TGTGCCAGCAGCGTTAGCGGGAGCACAGATACGCAGTATTTT,14,many,TRBJ2-3,TRBV9,TRBD2
CSARDPAGIYGYTF,TGCAGTGCTAGAGATCCGGCGGGGATCTATGGCTACACCTTC,14,few,TRBJ1-2,TRBV20-1,-
CATSDPGPSTDTQYF,TGTGCCACCAGTGACCCAGGACCTAGCACAGATACGCAGTATTTT,15,few,TRBJ2-3,TRBV24-1,-
CASSLVWGGQGYEQYF,TGTGCCAGCAGCTTAGTTTGGGGGGGACAGGGCTACGAGCAGTACTTC,16,-,TRBJ2-7,TRBV7-9,TRBD1
CSVEDQMYGKETQYF,TGCAGCGTTGAAGACCAGATGTATGGGAAAGAGACCCAGTACTTC,15,-,TRBJ2-5,TRBV29-1,-
CASSQERDQLEQYF,TGTGCCAGCAGCCAAGAGCGGGACCAACTCGAGCAGTACTTC,14,-,TRBJ2-7,TRBV4-2,-
CASSLGLAGEFAWDTQYF,TGTGCCAGCAGCCTGGGACTAGCGGGAGAGTTTGCGTGGGATACGCAGTATTTT,18,few,TRBJ2-3,TRBV7-9,TRBD2
CASSLRVPSVGNEQFF,TGTGCCAGCAGCTTAAGGGTCCCCTCGGTGGGCAATGAGCAGTTCTTC,16,-,TRBJ2-1,TRBV7-2,-
CASTQGQGAYEQYF,TGTGCCAGCACCCAGGGCCAGGGGGCGTACGAGCAGTACTTC,14,-,TRBJ2-7,TRBV7-2,TRBD1